This T cell receptor (beta chain) was identified during a study of blood T cell repertoires in COVID-19. Generated by immunoSEQ multiplex PCR, the TCRdb table keeps only in-frame clones and is missing some. The table records about 73,000 clones, 82% of them present only once. The specimen was peripheral blood. The sequence was collected from a woman aged 60-70 years with acute or convalescent COVID-19.

CDR3 sequence (DNA): TGTGCCTGGAGTGTACGGGATACGCAGTATTTT. Translating it yields CAWSVRDTQYF. The J gene is TRBJ2-3, the V gene TRBV30; no clear D. The CDR3 runs 11 residues. Trimming cost V 0 bases and J 6 bases, with 4 bases left between them. Germline V gene lookup returns CDR1 GTSNPN and CDR2 SVGIG (reference sequence).